A single sample is the source of the 6 T cell receptor beta chains below, sequenced in a study of CD8+ T cells in alopecia areata (dated by TCRdb to 2016 to 2019). Library method: the immunoSEQ multiplex PCR assay. For TCR sequencing, RNA was extracted from every sample and reverse transcribed into cDNA to serve as template. Held by TCRdb, this immuneACCESS table contains in-frame sequences only and omits some clones. Under half of the omission traces to an unresolved V gene where checked; the cause of the rest is unknown. A total of under 200,000 clones appear in this sample, roughly 65% of them only once. 0.91% of the sample is in the top ten clones. The time point label here, explained by the study, means: more than 3 weeks on oral tofacitinib. The sample's treatment or condition, from its label and the paper: oral pan-JAK inhibitor, 5-10 mg twice daily. The source material was CD4+ T cells sorted from blood, sampled at week 4, from a patient treated with tofacitinib. Every receptor here comes from a human donor with alopecia areata.

This clone is a singleton in its sample. This chain links TRBV6-1 with TRBJ2-7, with D unclear. This CDR3 spans 13 amino acids. The ends were cut back, 8 bases at V and 7 bases at J, with 18 bases in the middle. Germline V gives CDR1 MNHNS, CDR2 SASEGT. Here the CDR3 reads CASVSSYEDEQYF. The DNA for the CDR3 is TGTGCCAGCGTCTCCTCCTATGAAGATGAGCAGTACTTC.

The J gene is TRBJ2-7, the V gene TRBV5-1; D possibly corresponds to TRBD1 (6 bases). Trimming removed 0 bases from V and 2 bases from J, with 15 bases in between. The germline CDR1 and CDR2 sequences are SGHRS and YFSETQ. The CDR3 has 16 amino acids. The CDR3 sequence is CASSLGPTGMTYEQYF. The CDR3 DNA reads TGCGCCAGCAGCTTGGGTCCCACAGGGATGACCTACGAGCAGTACTTC.

The chain recombines TRBV19 with TRBJ1-6; 8 bases match TRBD1. With V trimmed by 9 bases and J by 10 bases, 8 bases remained unmatched. CDR1 is LNHDA, CDR2 SQIVND, per germline (reference sequence). The CDR3 spans 13 residues. The CDR3 spells CASRDRGGSPLHF. Here the CDR3 DNA reads TGTGCCAGCCGCGACAGGGGTGGATCACCCCTCCACTTT.

This chain uses TRBV7-9 with TRBJ2-5, with 10 positions matching TRBD1. The CDR3 sequence is 16 residues long. V dropped 5 bases and J dropped 4; count of bases not matched to a gene: 10. CDR1 is SEHNR, CDR2 FQNEAQ, per germline (reference sequence). The CDR3 is CASSIPGQGRGETQYF. In nucleotides, the CDR3 is TGTGCCAGCAGCATTCCGGGACAGGGGAGGGGAGAGACCCAGTACTTC. The variable domain in full, with the rest retrieved from reference TRBV7-9 and TRBJ2-5, is DTGVSQNPRHKITKRGQNVTFRCDPISEHNRLYWYRQTLGQGPEFLTYFQNEAQLEKSRLLSDRFSAERPKGSFSTLEIQRTEQGDSAMYLCASSIPGQGRGETQYFGPGTRLLVL.

This chain connects TRBV4-3 to TRBJ2-6; 7 bases line up with TRBD1. V dropped 3 bases and J dropped 0; count of bases not matched to a gene: 14. This CDR3 is 20 amino acids long. CDR1 is LGHNA and CDR2 is YSLEER in the germline V gene. The DNA for the CDR3 is TGCGCCAGCAGCCAGACCCCGAGACAGGGTAGGACCTCTGGGGCCAACGTCCTGACTTTC. Its translation: CASSQTPRQGRTSGANVLTF.

CDR3 sequence reads: CSVPGTSQETQYF. Written as DNA, the CDR3 is TGCAGCGTCCCTGGGACTAGTCAAGAGACCCAGTACTTC. This chain links TRBV29-1 with TRBJ2-5; 8 bases match TRBD2. CDR1 is SQVTM and CDR2 is ANQGSEA in the germline V gene. The trim removed 6 bases at V and 2 bases at J, leaving 5 bases unmatched. The CDR3 loop spans 13 amino acids.